Sequencing of this T cell receptor beta chain was carried out in a study of blood T cells in healthy people across ages. Study results and limitations: Expanded clonotype changes were possibly confounded by unknown donor CMV status. Getting older went along with TCR beta diversity per million T cells dropping roughly linearly.

V lost 3 bases, J lost 5 bases, and 14 bases lay in between. The germline V gene encodes CDR1 DFQATT and CDR2 SNEGSKA (reference sequence). This CDR3 contains 13 residues. About this clonotype itself: Its cognate antigen is unknown.

A second PCR, run for roughly 7 to 11 cycles, used a sample-barcoded 5' primer plus a J-beta primer mix. TCRdb redid the calling of the 5' RACE reads with MiXCR, one entry per CDR3 protein. The table includes about 1.4 million distinct CDR3 sequences, around 59% detected once. The V and J genes are TRBV20-1 and TRBJ2-7, with a possible D match to TRBD2 (6 bases). The sequence was collected from a man in his late teens or twenties in good health. Sequencing was done on a sample of blood. CDR3 sequence: CSASDPGVDEQYF. The CDR3 nucleotides are TGCAGTGCTAGCGATCCGGGAGTAGACGAGCAGTACTTC.